One and the same sample provided the 3 T cell receptor beta chains below, sequenced in a study of blood T cell repertoires in COVID-19. Using immunoSEQ multiplex PCR, the repertoire was profiled, and TCRdb retains in-frame clones only, with some absent. The table includes about 100,000 clones, roughly nine tenths detected once. Sequenced: peripheral blood. These receptors originate from a man between 60 and 75 years old with acute or convalescent COVID-19.

The genes are TRBV10-3 and TRBJ1-2; 8 bases are a match to TRBD1. The V gene end was trimmed by 5 bases and the J gene end by 8 bases; junction bases not matched to a gene: 7. The CDR3 runs to 13 residues. The germline CDR1 and CDR2 sequences are ENHRY and SYGVKD. The DNA for the CDR3 is TGTGCCATCAGTAGGCAGGGGGCGCGGGGCTACACCTTC. As protein: CAISRQGARGYTF.

This clone was observed a single time. The chain links TRBV19 to TRBJ1-3, with D maybe TRBD1 (6 bases). V was cut by 8 bases and J by 0 bases, with 17 bases left in between. Germline CDR1 is LNHDA and CDR2 is SQIVND (reference sequence). The CDR3 length is 16 residues. CDR3 protein: CASSPRGTTSGNTIYF. CDR3 nucleotides: TGTGCCAGTTCACCGCGGGGGACAACCTCTGGAAACACCATATATTTT.

The J gene is TRBJ1-2, the V gene TRBV19; the D gene is possibly TRBD1 (5 bases). V lost 5 bases and J lost 7, with 17 bases in between. Germline CDR1 is LNHDA and CDR2 is SQIVND (reference sequence). The CDR3 length is 14 residues. The CDR3 nucleotides read TGTGCCAGTAGTGACAGTGGCGCGGTCGCTGGCTACACCTTC. Translated: CASSDSGAVAGYTF.